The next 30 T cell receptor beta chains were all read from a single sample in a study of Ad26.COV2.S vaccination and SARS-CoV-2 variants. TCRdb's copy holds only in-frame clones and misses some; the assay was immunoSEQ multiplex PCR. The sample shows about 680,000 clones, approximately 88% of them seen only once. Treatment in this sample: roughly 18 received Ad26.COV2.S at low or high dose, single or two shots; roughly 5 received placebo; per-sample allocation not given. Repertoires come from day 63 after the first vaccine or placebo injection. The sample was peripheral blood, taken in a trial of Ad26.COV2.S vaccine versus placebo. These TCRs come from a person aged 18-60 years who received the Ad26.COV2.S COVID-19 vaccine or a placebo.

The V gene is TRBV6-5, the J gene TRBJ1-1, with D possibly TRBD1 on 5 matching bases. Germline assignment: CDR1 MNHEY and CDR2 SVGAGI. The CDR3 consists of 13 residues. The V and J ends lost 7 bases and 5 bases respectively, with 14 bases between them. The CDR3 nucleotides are TGTGCCAGCATCGGACACAGGAGGACTGAAGCTTTCTTT. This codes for CASIGHRRTEAFF.

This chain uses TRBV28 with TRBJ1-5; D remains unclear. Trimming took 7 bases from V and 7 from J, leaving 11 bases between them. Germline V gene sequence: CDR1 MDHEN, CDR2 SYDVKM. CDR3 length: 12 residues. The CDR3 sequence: CASTIMGQPQHF. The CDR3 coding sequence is TGTGCCAGCACAATTATGGGCCAGCCCCAGCATTTT.

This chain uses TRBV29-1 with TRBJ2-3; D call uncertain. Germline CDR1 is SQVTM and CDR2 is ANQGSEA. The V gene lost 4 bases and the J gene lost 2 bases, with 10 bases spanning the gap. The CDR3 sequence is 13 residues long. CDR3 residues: CSVVGQLTDTQYF. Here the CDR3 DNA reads TGCAGCGTTGTAGGGCAGCTCACAGATACGCAGTATTTT.

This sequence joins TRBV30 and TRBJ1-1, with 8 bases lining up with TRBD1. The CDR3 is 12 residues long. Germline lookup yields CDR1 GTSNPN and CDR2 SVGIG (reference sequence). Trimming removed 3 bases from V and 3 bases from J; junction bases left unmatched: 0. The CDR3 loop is CAWRTGDTEAFF. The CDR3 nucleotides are TGTGCCTGGAGGACAGGGGACACTGAAGCTTTCTTT.

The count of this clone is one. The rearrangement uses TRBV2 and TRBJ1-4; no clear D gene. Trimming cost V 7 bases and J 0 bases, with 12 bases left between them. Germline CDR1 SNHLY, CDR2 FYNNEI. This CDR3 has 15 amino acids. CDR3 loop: CASTAEYATNEKLFF. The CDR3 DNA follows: TGTGCCAGCACCGCGGAGTATGCAACTAATGAAAAACTGTTTTTT.

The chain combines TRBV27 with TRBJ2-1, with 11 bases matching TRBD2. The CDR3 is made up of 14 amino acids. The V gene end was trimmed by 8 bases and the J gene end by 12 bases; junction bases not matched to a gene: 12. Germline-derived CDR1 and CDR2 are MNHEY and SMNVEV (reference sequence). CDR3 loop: CASLTSGGPSTQFF. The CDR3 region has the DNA TGTGCCAGCCTTACTAGCGGGGGCCCCTCAACGCAGTTCTTC.

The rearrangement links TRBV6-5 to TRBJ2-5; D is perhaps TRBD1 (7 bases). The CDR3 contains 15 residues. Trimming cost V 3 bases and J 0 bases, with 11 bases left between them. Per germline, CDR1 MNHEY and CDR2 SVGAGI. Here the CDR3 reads CASSYGGTDQETQYF. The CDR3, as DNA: TGTGCCAGCAGTTATGGAGGGACAGACCAAGAGACCCAGTACTTC.

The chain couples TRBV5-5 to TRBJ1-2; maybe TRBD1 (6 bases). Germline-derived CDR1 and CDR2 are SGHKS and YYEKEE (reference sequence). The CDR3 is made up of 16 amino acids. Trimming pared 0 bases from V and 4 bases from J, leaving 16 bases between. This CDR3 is CASSLATGRPSYGYTF. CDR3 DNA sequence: TGTGCCAGCAGCTTGGCCACAGGGCGTCCTAGCTATGGCTACACCTTC.

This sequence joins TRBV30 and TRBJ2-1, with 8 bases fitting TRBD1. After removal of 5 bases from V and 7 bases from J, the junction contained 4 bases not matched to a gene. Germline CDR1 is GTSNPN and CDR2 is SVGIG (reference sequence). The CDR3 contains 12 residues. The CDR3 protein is CAWGQGSNEQFF. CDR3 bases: TGTGCCTGGGGACAGGGAAGTAATGAGCAGTTCTTC.

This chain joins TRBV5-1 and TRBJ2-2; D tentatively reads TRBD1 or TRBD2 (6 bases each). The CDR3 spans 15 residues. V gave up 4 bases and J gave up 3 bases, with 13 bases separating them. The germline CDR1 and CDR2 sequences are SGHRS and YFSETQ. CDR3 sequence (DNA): TGCGCCAGCAGCAGGGGGGAGGCGGACACCGGGGAGCTGTTTTTT. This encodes CASSRGEADTGELFF. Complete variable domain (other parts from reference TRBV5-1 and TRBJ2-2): KAGVTQTPRYLIKTRGQQVTLSCSPISGHRSVSWYQQTPGQGLQFLFEYFSETQRNKGNFPGRFSGRQFSNSRSEMNVSTLELGDSALYLCASSRGEADTGELFFGEGSRLTVL.

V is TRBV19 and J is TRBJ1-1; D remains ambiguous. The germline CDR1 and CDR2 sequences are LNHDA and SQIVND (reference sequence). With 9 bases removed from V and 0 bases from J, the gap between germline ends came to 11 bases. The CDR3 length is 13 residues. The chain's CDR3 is CASSVIMNTEAFF. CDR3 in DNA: TGTGCCAGCAGCGTGATTATGAACACTGAAGCTTTCTTT.

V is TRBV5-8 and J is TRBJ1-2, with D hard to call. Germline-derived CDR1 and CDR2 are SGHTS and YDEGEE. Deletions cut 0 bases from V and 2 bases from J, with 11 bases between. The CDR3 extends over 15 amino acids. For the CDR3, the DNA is TGTGCCAGCAGCTTGGTTCCGTCGGAGAACTATGGCTACACCTTC. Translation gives CASSLVPSENYGYTF.

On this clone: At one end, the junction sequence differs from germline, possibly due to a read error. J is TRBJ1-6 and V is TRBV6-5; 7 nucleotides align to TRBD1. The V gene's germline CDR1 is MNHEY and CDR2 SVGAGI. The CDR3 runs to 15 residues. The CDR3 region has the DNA TGTGCCAGCAGATACTCGGGGACAGATAATTCACCCCTCCACTTT. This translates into CASRYSGTDNSPLHF.

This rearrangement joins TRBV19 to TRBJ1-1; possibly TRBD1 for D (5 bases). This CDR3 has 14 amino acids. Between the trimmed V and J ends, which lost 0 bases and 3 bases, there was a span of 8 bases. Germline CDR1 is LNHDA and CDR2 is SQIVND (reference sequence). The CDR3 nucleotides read TGTGCCAGTAGTATAGAAGCAGGGTACACTGAAGCTTTCTTT. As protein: CASSIEAGYTEAFF.

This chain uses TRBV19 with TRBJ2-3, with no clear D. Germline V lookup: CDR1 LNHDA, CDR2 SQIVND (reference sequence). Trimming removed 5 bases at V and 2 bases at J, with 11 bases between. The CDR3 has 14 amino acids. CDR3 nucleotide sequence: TGTGCCAGTAGTCCCCGTTGGCCCACAGATACGCAGTATTTT. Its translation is CASSPRWPTDTQYF.

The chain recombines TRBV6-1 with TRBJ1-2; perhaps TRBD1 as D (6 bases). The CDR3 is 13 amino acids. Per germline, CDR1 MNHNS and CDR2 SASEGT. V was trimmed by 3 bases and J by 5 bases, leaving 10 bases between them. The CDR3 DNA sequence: TGTGCCAGCAGTGAGGGGCAGGGGTATGGCTACACCTTC. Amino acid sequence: CASSEGQGYGYTF.

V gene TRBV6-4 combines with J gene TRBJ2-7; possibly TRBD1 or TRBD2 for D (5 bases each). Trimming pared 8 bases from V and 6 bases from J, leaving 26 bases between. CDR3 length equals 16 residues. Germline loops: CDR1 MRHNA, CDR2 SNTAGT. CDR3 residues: CASGGFEGYGAFEQYF. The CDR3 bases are TGTGCCAGCGGTGGGTTCGAAGGTTACGGGGCCTTCGAGCAGTACTTC.

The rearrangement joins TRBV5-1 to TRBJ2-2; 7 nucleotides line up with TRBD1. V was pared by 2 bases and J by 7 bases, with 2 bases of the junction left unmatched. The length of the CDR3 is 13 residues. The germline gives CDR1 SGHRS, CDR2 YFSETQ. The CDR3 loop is CASSFGTVGELFF. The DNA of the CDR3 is TGCGCCAGCAGCTTTGGGACAGTCGGGGAGCTGTTTTTT. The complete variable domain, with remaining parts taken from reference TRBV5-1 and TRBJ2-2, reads KAGVTQTPRYLIKTRGQQVTLSCSPISGHRSVSWYQQTPGQGLQFLFEYFSETQRNKGNFPGRFSGRQFSNSRSEMNVSTLELGDSALYLCASSFGTVGELFFGEGSRLTVL.

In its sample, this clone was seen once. CDR3 sequence: CASSSGLFYGYTF. For the CDR3, the DNA is TGTGCCAGCAGCTCGGGCTTATTCTATGGCTACACCTTC. This chain uses TRBV5-4 with TRBJ1-2; D call uncertain. In germline, CDR1 is SGHNT, CDR2 YYREEE (reference sequence). The ends were cut back, 3 bases at V and 4 bases at J, with 10 bases in the middle. CDR3 size: 13 residues.

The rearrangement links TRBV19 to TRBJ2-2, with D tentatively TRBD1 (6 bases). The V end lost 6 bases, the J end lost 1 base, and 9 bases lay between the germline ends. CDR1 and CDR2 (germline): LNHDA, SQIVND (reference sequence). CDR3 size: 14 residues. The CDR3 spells CASRYRVNTGELFF. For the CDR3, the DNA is TGTGCCAGTAGGTACAGGGTGAACACCGGGGAGCTGTTTTTT. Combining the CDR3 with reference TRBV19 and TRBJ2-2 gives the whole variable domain DGGITQSPKYLFRKEGQNVTLSCEQNLNHDAMYWYRQDPGQGLRLIYYSQIVNDFQKGDIAEGYSVSREKKESFPLTVTSAQKNPTAFYLCASRYRVNTGELFFGEGSRLTVL.

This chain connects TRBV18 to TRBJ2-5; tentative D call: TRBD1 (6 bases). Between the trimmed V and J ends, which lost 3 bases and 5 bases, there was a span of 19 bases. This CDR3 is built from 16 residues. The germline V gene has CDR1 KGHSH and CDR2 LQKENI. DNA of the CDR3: TGTGCCAGCTCACCTTCGCAGGGGAGTTTGTCGGAGACCCAGTACTTC. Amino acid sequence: CASSPSQGSLSETQYF. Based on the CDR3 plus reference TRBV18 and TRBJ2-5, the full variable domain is NAGVMQNPRHLVRRRGQEARLRCSPMKGHSHVYWYRQLPEEGLKFMVYLQKENIIDESGMPKERFSAEFPKEGPSILRIQQVVRGDSAAYFCASSPSQGSLSETQYFGPGTRLLVL.

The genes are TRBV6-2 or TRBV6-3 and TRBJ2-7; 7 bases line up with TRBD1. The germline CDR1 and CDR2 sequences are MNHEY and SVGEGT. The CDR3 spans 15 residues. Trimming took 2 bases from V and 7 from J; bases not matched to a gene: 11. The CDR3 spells CASSYHRGVEGEQYF. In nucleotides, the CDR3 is TGTGCCAGCAGTTACCACAGGGGTGTTGAAGGGGAGCAGTACTTC.

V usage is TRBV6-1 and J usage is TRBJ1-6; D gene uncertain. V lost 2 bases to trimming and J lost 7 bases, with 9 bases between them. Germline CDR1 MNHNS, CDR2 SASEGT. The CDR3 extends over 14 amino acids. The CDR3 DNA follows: TGTGCCAGCAGTGAATTACCGACGAATTCACCCCTCCACTTT. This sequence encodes CASSELPTNSPLHF.

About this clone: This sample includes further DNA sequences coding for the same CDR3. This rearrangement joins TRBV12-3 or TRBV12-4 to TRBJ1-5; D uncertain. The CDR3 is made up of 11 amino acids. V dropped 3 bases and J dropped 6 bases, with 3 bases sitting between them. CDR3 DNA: TGTGCCAGCAGTTTCGGTCAGCCCCAGCATTTT. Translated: CASSFGQPQHF.

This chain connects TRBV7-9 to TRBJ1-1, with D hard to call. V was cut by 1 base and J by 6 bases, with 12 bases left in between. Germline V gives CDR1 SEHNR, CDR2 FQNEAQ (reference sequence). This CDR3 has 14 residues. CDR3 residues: CASSLGGLESEAFF. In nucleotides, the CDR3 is TGTGCCAGCAGCTTAGGAGGGCTTGAATCTGAAGCTTTCTTT.

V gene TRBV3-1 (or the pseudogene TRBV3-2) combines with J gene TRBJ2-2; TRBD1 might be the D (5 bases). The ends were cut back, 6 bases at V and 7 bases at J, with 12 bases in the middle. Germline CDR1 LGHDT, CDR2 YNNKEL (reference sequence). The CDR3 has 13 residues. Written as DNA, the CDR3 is TGTGCCAGCAGTCGCAGGGTTATCGGGGAGCTGTTTTTT. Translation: CASSRRVIGELFF.

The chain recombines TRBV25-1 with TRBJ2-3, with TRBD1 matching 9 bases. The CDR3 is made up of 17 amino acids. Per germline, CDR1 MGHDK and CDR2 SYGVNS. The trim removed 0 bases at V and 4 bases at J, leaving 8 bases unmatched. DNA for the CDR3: TGTGCCAGCAGTGAATACGGGTTAGGGACAGGGTCAGATACGCAGTATTTT. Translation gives CASSEYGLGTGSDTQYF.

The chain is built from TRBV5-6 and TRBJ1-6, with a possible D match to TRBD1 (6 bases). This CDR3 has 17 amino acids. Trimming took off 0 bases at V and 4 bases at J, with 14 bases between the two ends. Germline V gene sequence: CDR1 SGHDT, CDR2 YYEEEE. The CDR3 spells CASSLALQTGYNSPLHF. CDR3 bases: TGTGCCAGCAGCTTGGCCTTACAGACAGGTTATAATTCACCCCTCCACTTT. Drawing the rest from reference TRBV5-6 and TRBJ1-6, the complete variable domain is DAGVTQSPTHLIKTRGQQVTLRCSPKSGHDTVSWYQQALGQGPQFIFQYYEEEERQRGNFPDRFSGHQFPNYSSELNVNALLLGDSALYLCASSLALQTGYNSPLHFGNGTRLTVT.

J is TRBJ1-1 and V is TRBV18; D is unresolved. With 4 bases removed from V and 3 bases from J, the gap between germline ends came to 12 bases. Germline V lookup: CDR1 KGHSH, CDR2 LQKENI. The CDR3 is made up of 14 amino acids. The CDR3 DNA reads TGTGCCAGCTCACGACTGGGCGGGGACACTGAAGCTTTCTTT. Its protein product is CASSRLGGDTEAFF.

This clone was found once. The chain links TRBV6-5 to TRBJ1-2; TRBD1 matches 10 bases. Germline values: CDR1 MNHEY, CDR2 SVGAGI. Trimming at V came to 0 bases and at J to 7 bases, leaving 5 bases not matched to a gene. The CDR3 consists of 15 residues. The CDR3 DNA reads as TGTGCCAGCAGTTACTCGGCGGGACAGGGGTTTGGCTACACCTTC. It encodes CASSYSAGQGFGYTF.